Following are 24 T cell receptor beta chains from one sample sequenced in a study of OX40 agonist ivuxolimab in advanced cancers. Repertoires were generated with immunoSEQ multiplex PCR, while TCRdb's copy carries only in-frame clones and drops some. This sample has 45,000 to 60,000 clones, with 83% found just once. The source material was CD4+ or CD8+ T cells sorted from blood, sampled in a trial of the OX40 agonist ivuxolimab. The origin of the receptors is an adult with an advanced solid tumor such as melanoma, head and neck, liver or kidney cancer.

In this sample, this clone turned up a few times. The chain is built from TRBV5-4 and TRBJ1-1; D call uncertain. There are 13 residues in the CDR3. Germline V gene sequence: CDR1 SGHNT, CDR2 YYREEE (reference sequence). V was pared by 4 bases and J by 0 bases, with 7 bases between. The DNA of the CDR3 is TGTGCCAGCAGCCCAGGATTGAACACTGAAGCTTTCTTT. It encodes CASSPGLNTEAFF. Drawing the rest from reference TRBV5-4 and TRBJ1-1, the complete variable domain is ETGVTQSPTHLIKTRGQQVTLRCSSQSGHNTVSWYQQALGQGPQFIFQYYREEENGRGNFPPRFSGLQFPNYSSELNVNALELDDSALYLCASSPGLNTEAFFGQGTRLTVV.

The chain employs TRBV2 and TRBJ2-5; 7 bases match TRBD2. Germline values: CDR1 SNHLY, CDR2 FYNNEI. J gave up 7 bases and V 1 base, and 9 bases lay outside the gene matches. CDR3 length: 15 amino acids. The CDR3 nucleotides read TGTGCCAGCAGTGAAGGTCGAGGGGCGGGGGTGACCCAGTACTTC. This encodes CASSEGRGAGVTQYF.

The J gene is TRBJ1-2, the V gene TRBV5-1; 7 bases are shared with TRBD1. V was pared by 5 bases and J by 5 bases, with 12 bases of the junction left unmatched. Per the germline V gene, CDR1 is SGHRS and CDR2 is YFSETQ. The CDR3 has 15 amino acids. CDR3 sequence (DNA): TGCGCCAGCAGAAGTGGCCAGGGGGGAGAATATGGCTACACCTTC. Residues: CASRSGQGGEYGYTF.

The V call is TRBV7-2, the J call TRBJ2-5, with 7 bases that match TRBD2. V was clipped by 5 bases and J by 4 bases; unmatched bases: 7. CDR1 and CDR2 from the germline V gene are SGHTA and FQGNSA. CDR3 length: 14 amino acids. CDR3 loop: CASSPGLGPETQYF. The CDR3 region has the DNA TGTGCCAGCAGCCCTGGACTAGGGCCAGAGACCCAGTACTTC. Filled out from reference TRBV7-2 and TRBJ2-5, the complete variable domain reads GAGVSQSPSNKVTEKGKDVELRCDPISGHTALYWYRQSLGQGLEFLIYFQGNSAPDKSGLPSDRFSAERTGGSVSTLTIQRTQQEDSAVYLCASSPGLGPETQYFGPGTRLLVL.

The gene calls are TRBV30 and TRBJ1-2; the match to TRBD1 covers 8 bases. CDR1 is GTSNPN, CDR2 SVGIG, per germline (reference sequence). The CDR3 is 11 amino acids. The trim removed 7 bases at V and 8 bases at J, leaving 6 bases unmatched. CDR3 bases: TGTGCCTTTCAGACAGGGGACGGCTACACCTTC. Encoded protein: CAFQTGDGYTF.

The sample holds one count of this clone. J is TRBJ1-2 and V is TRBV30; a possible D gene is TRBD1 (6 bases). The germline gives CDR1 GTSNPN, CDR2 SVGIG (reference sequence). This CDR3 contains 15 residues. V was cut by 5 bases and J by 5 bases, with 21 bases left in between. The CDR3 sequence is CAWARQTPGVYGYTF. The CDR3 coding sequence is TGTGCCTGGGCTCGACAGACACCAGGGGTTTATGGCTACACCTTC.

This chain links TRBV7-2 with TRBJ2-3; 7 bases match TRBD2. After removal of 1 base from V and 3 bases from J, the junction contained 7 bases not matched to a gene. Germline CDR1 SGHTA, CDR2 FQGNSA. The CDR3 has 16 amino acids. CDR3 in DNA: TGTGCCAGCAGCTTAGTGCCTAGCGGAACAACAGATACGCAGTATTTT. Protein product: CASSLVPSGTTDTQYF.

The chain employs TRBV5-1 and TRBJ1-1; weak D call: TRBD1 (6 bases). Germline lookup yields CDR1 SGHRS and CDR2 YFSETQ. V lost 1 base and J 3 bases, leaving 10 bases between the germline ends. The CDR3 runs to 14 residues. The CDR3, as DNA: TGCGCCAGCAGCTTGTACTCAGGGGACACTGAAGCTTTCTTT. As protein: CASSLYSGDTEAFF.

The rearrangement links TRBV29-1 to TRBJ1-4, with D maybe TRBD1 (5 bases). V was pared by 6 bases and J by 4 bases, with 12 bases between. In germline, CDR1 is SQVTM, CDR2 ANQGSEA. This CDR3 comprises 13 residues. In DNA, the CDR3 is TGCAGCGTAACTAGGGGAGGTAATGAAAAACTGTTTTTT. Translating it yields CSVTRGGNEKLFF.

J is TRBJ2-4 and V is TRBV15, with D possibly being TRBD1 or TRBD2 (6 bases each). The V end lost 1 base, the J end lost 8 bases, and 9 bases lay between the germline ends. The CDR3 consists of 13 residues. The germline V gene has CDR1 LNHNV and CDR2 YYDKDF (reference sequence). This CDR3 reads CATSRGGADIQYF. In nucleotides, the CDR3 is TGTGCCACCAGCAGAGGGGGGGCAGACATTCAGTACTTC.

This rearrangement joins TRBV7-6 to TRBJ2-2, with D perhaps TRBD1 (6 bases). Germline V lookup: CDR1 SGHVS, CDR2 FNYEAQ. V lost 4 bases and J 0 bases, leaving 15 bases between the germline ends. The CDR3 length is 17 residues. CDR3 amino acids: CASSSMGASPNTGELFF. The CDR3 nucleotides are TGTGCCAGCAGCTCGATGGGGGCCAGCCCGAACACCGGGGAGCTGTTTTTT.

The rearrangement links TRBV5-1 to TRBJ1-1, with a weak D call TRBD1 (6 bases). The V and J ends lost 4 bases and 1 base respectively, with 11 bases between them. The CDR3 spans 14 residues. Germline V lookup: CDR1 SGHRS, CDR2 YFSETQ. CDR3 nucleotides: TGCGCCAGCAGCACGCAGACAGGGAACACTGAAGCTTTCTTT. Its translation: CASSTQTGNTEAFF.

The J gene is TRBJ1-3, the V gene TRBV28; 7 nucleotides match TRBD1. The CDR3 extends over 18 amino acids. The J segment lost 4 bases and the V segment lost 1 base, leaving 13 bases of the junction unmatched. Germline V gene sequence: CDR1 MDHEN, CDR2 SYDVKM. CDR3 residues: CASSLFWAGGRLGNTIYF. DNA for the CDR3: TGTGCCAGCAGTTTATTCTGGGCAGGGGGGAGACTGGGAAACACCATATATTTT.

The CDR3 sequence: CASRDLTGYGYTF. The CDR3 DNA is TGTGCCAGCAGGGACCTGACGGGCTATGGCTACACCTTC. The chain combines TRBV27 with TRBJ1-2; no clear D. The CDR3 is 13 amino acids. V dropped 6 bases and J dropped 4 bases, with 12 bases sitting between them. Germline CDR1 MNHEY, CDR2 SMNVEV (reference sequence).

This clone was seen at least ten times. The V and J genes are TRBV28 and TRBJ1-2; a weak D match, TRBD1 (6 bases). The V and J ends lost 6 bases and 4 bases respectively, with 18 bases between them. The CDR3 has 15 amino acids. In germline, CDR1 is MDHEN, CDR2 SYDVKM. This CDR3 reads CASRRGGPRSYGYTF. The CDR3 DNA reads TGTGCCAGCAGACGGGGGGGCCCTCGCTCCTATGGCTACACCTTC.

This rearrangement joins TRBV11-2 to TRBJ2-2; D perhaps matches TRBD1 (7 bases). The length of the CDR3 is 15 residues. In germline, CDR1 is SGHAT, CDR2 FQNNGV. Trimming pared 3 bases from V and 5 bases from J, leaving 13 bases between. CDR3 residues: CASSLETGRTGELFF. The CDR3, as DNA: TGTGCCAGCAGCTTGGAGACAGGGAGGACCGGGGAGCTGTTTTTT.

The genes are TRBV5-6 and TRBJ2-1; D ambiguous. V gave up 6 bases and J gave up 9 bases, with 7 bases separating them. The germline V gene has CDR1 SGHDT and CDR2 YYEEEE. The CDR3 is 10 amino acids. CDR3 sequence reads: CASMGSEQFF. The DNA for the CDR3 is TGTGCCAGCATGGGCAGTGAGCAGTTCTTC.

J is TRBJ2-2 and V is TRBV7-8, with TRBD2 identical over 7 bases. Per the germline V gene, CDR1 is SGHVS and CDR2 is FQNEAQ. J gave up 1 base and V 7 bases, and 6 bases lay outside the gene matches. This CDR3 contains 15 residues. CDR3 DNA sequence: TGTGCCAGCACCCCCAGGGAGGGGAACACCGGGGAGCTGTTTTTT. Residues: CASTPREGNTGELFF.

This clone has ten or more counts. The chain couples TRBV4-2 to TRBJ2-3; 8 bases map to TRBD2. The CDR3 is 18 residues long. Germline loops: CDR1 LGHNA, CDR2 YNFKEQ. Trimming removed 4 bases from V and 5 bases from J; junction bases left unmatched: 17. The CDR3 DNA reads TGTGCCAGCAGCCCGAACCCGCAGGTGGGACTAGAGAGAGATACGCAGTATTTT. The encoded protein is CASSPNPQVGLERDTQYF.

CDR3 region: CASSGGVGYTF. Written as DNA, the CDR3 is TGTGCCAGCAGTGGAGGGGTGGGCTACACCTTC. The chain links TRBV6-5 to TRBJ1-2; tentative D call: TRBD1 (5 bases). This CDR3 region has 11 residues. Germline V gives CDR1 MNHEY, CDR2 SVGAGI. Trimming shortened V by 5 bases and J by 8 bases, and 9 bases separated the two germline ends.

This clone was observed once. The chain employs TRBV11-2 and TRBJ1-1, with D perhaps matching TRBD1 (5 bases). Germline V gives CDR1 SGHAT, CDR2 FQNNGV. Trimming took off 2 bases at V and 4 bases at J, with 14 bases between the two ends. The CDR3 loop spans 15 amino acids. CDR3 bases: TGTGCCAGCAGCTTACAGACAGTTCCATCCACTGAAGCTTTCTTT. This gives the protein CASSLQTVPSTEAFF.

The V gene is TRBV2, the J gene TRBJ2-7, with TRBD1 identical over 10 bases. Looked up from germline, CDR1 is SNHLY and CDR2 is FYNNEI. V gave up 3 bases and J gave up 5 bases; unmatched junction bases: 7. This CDR3 contains 15 residues. CDR3 residues: CASSDWRTGGHEQYF. The CDR3 DNA reads TGTGCCAGCAGTGATTGGAGGACAGGGGGACACGAGCAGTACTTC.

The J gene is TRBJ2-3, the V gene TRBV7-9; D is ambiguous. This CDR3 has 12 amino acids. Germline V lookup: CDR1 SEHNR, CDR2 FQNEAQ (reference sequence). V shed 5 bases and J shed 7 bases, with 10 bases lying between them. CDR3 region: CASSPSRYTQYF. The CDR3 DNA reads as TGTGCCAGCAGCCCTTCCCGATATACGCAGTATTTT.

V is TRBV30 and J is TRBJ1-3; D ambiguous. This CDR3 is built from 12 residues. With 0 bases removed from V and 8 bases from J, the gap between germline ends came to 8 bases. The germline V gene has CDR1 GTSNPN and CDR2 SVGIG (reference sequence). CDR3 DNA: TGTGCCTGGAGTGTACGACGGGACACCATATATTTT. Protein: CAWSVRRDTIYF.